These 14 T cell receptor beta chains share one sample of origin, sequenced in a study of neurological immune-mediated disorders. Each CDR3 protein is one row after TCRdb ran MiXCR on the 5' RACE reads. Seen here are 25,000 to 35,000 distinct CDR3 sequences, approximately 15% observed once, and the top ten hold 25% to 35%. The sample taken for sequencing was PBMCs. These TCRs come from a man aged 65 to 79 in good health.

The V gene is TRBV7-9, the J gene TRBJ2-5, with 7 bases fitting TRBD2. The junction had 3 bases not matched to a gene; V was cut back by 2 bases and J by 3 bases. The length of the CDR3 is 14 residues. The germline gives CDR1 SEHNR, CDR2 FQNEAQ (reference sequence). As DNA, the CDR3 is TGTGCCAGCAGCTTATCGGGGACTAAAGAGACCCAGTACTTC. Its protein product is CASSLSGTKETQYF.

This clonotype was counted many times. CDR3: CASSLGQGAQPQHF. The CDR3 DNA reads as TGTGCCAGCAGCCTCGGACAGGGGGCTCAGCCCCAGCATTTT. The chain links TRBV7-9 to TRBJ1-5; 11 nucleotides agree with TRBD1. The CDR3 extends over 14 amino acids. Germline trimming cut 5 bases from V and 6 bases from J; bases unmatched to any gene: 3. CDR1 is SEHNR, CDR2 FQNEAQ, per germline (reference sequence).

This clonotype was counted ten times or more. The chain recombines TRBV4-3 with TRBJ2-7; D not certain. Germline CDR1 and CDR2: LGHNA and YSLEER. The V end lost 0 bases, the J end lost 4 bases, and 10 bases lay between the germline ends. This CDR3 spans 14 amino acids. CDR3 coding DNA: TGCGCCAGCAGCCAAGAATATTGGGGTTACGAGCAGTACTTC. This translates into CASSQEYWGYEQYF.

Ten or more counts support this clonotype. The rearrangement uses TRBV10-3 and TRBJ2-1, with 7 bases identical to TRBD1. Germline CDR1 ENHRY, CDR2 SYGVKD. V trimming: 4 bases; J trimming: 5 bases; junction bases outside the gene matches: 5. This CDR3 contains 14 residues. The chain's CDR3 is CAISVEGGNNEQFF. CDR3 nucleotide sequence: TGTGCCATCAGTGTTGAAGGGGGCAACAATGAGCAGTTCTTC.

In its sample, this clonotype was seen many times. This chain uses TRBV4-2 with TRBJ1-1; possibly TRBD1 for D (6 bases). Per the germline V gene, CDR1 is LGHNA and CDR2 is YNFKEQ. The CDR3 length is 14 residues. With 4 bases removed from V and 1 base from J, the gap between germline ends came to 10 bases. The CDR3 loop reads CASSPRGANTEAFF. The CDR3 coding sequence is TGTGCCAGCAGCCCGAGGGGGGCGAACACTGAAGCTTTCTTT.

This clonotype was counted ten times or more. The chain combines TRBV7-9 with TRBJ1-1; D remains ambiguous. Germline values: CDR1 SEHNR, CDR2 FQNEAQ (reference sequence). The V end was cut by 2 bases, the J end by 6 bases, with 13 bases between. The CDR3 is made up of 14 amino acids. The CDR3: CASSLIGGGPEAFF. The CDR3 DNA is TGTGCCAGCAGCTTAATTGGCGGTGGGCCTGAAGCTTTCTTT.

This clonotype was detected many times. This chain links TRBV5-1 with TRBJ2-3; TRBD1 matches at 8 bases. CDR3 length equals 16 residues. From germline, CDR1 is SGHRS and CDR2 YFSETQ. The V segment lost 3 bases and the J segment 4 bases; nucleotides outside the gene matches: 10. CDR3 sequence reads: CASSSHRDRLSDTQYF. The CDR3 DNA follows: TGCGCCAGCAGCTCACATCGGGACAGGCTTTCAGATACGCAGTATTTT.

This clonotype was recorded at least ten times. The chain combines TRBV12-3 or TRBV12-4 with TRBJ1-3; possible D gene TRBD1, 6 bases. Trimming took off 5 bases at V and 2 bases at J, with 13 bases between the two ends. The CDR3 spans 15 residues. DNA for the CDR3: TGTGCCAGCAGTCCATCAGGGGAAACTGGAAACACCATATATTTT. As protein: CASSPSGETGNTIYF.

The V and J genes are TRBV5-1 and TRBJ2-6; TRBD1 matches at 8 bases. CDR3 size: 18 residues. The germline V gene has CDR1 SGHRS and CDR2 YFSETQ. After removal of 0 bases from V and 0 bases from J, the junction contained 5 bases not matched to a gene. The CDR3 nucleotides are TGCGCCAGCAGCTTGGCAGGGGGCCCCCGCTCTGGGGCCAACGTCCTGACTTTC. It encodes CASSLAGGPRSGANVLTF.

The sample holds many counts of this clonotype. This chain connects TRBV10-2 to TRBJ2-2, with 9 bases aligning to TRBD1. V gave up 2 bases and J gave up 6 bases; unmatched junction bases: 4. This CDR3 has 15 residues. Per the germline V gene, CDR1 is WSHSY and CDR2 is SAAADI. Written as DNA, the CDR3 is TGCGCCAGCAGTGAGAAACAGGGGGCCCCCGGGGAGCTGTTTTTT. This encodes CASSEKQGAPGELFF.

The chain uses TRBV5-4 and TRBJ2-7, with 7 bases aligning to TRBD1. The V and J ends lost 4 bases and 1 base, in that order; junction bases with no gene match: 5. CDR1 and CDR2 (germline): SGHNT, YYREEE (reference sequence). The CDR3 runs 14 residues. This chain's CDR3 is CASSRDSNSYEQYF. The CDR3, as DNA: TGTGCCAGCAGCCGGGACAGCAATTCCTACGAGCAGTACTTC. Supplemented by reference TRBV5-4 and TRBJ2-7, the full variable domain reads ETGVTQSPTHLIKTRGQQVTLRCSSQSGHNTVSWYQQALGQGPQFIFQYYREEENGRGNFPPRFSGLQFPNYSSELNVNALELDDSALYLCASSRDSNSYEQYFGPGTRLTVT.

This clonotype was detected many times. The V call is TRBV6-2 or TRBV6-3, the J call TRBJ1-5; D uncertain. Trimming pared 2 bases from V and 7 bases from J, leaving 9 bases between. The CDR3 length is 13 residues. Germline-derived CDR1 and CDR2 are MNHEY and SVGEGT. The CDR3 reads CASSYEHGQPQHF. In DNA form, the CDR3 reads TGTGCCAGCAGTTACGAACATGGGCAGCCCCAGCATTTT.

This clonotype was recorded at least ten times. The chain employs TRBV28 and TRBJ1-2; D is unclear. V was pared by 2 bases and J by 8 bases, with 6 bases between. The CDR3 sequence is 11 residues long. CDR1 MDHEN and CDR2 SYDVKM come from the germline V gene. The CDR3 nucleotides read TGTGCCAGCAGTTTAGATGGGGGCTACACCTTC. This gives the protein CASSLDGGYTF.

As DNA, the CDR3 is TGTGCCAGTGGGTACAGGGGCTCGGGGAATGAGCAGTACTTC. This sequence encodes CASGYRGSGNEQYF. The chain uses TRBV2 and TRBJ2-7; TRBD1 matches at 7 bases. The CDR3 runs 14 residues. V shed 9 bases and J 7 bases; nucleotides not matched to a gene: 15. Germline values: CDR1 SNHLY, CDR2 FYNNEI.